Listed here are 13 T cell receptor beta chains from one sample, sequenced in a study of lymphopenia after photon versus proton radiotherapy. Repertoires were generated with immunoSEQ multiplex PCR, while TCRdb's copy carries only in-frame clones and drops some. In the table there are roughly 58,000 clones, about nine tenths of which are singletons. Sequenced here: peripheral blood, sampled from a patient treated with proton-based radiotherapy. These receptor sequences come from a man at least 80 years old with esophageal cancer.

This chain connects TRBV29-1 to TRBJ2-7, with 12 nucleotides matching TRBD1. The germline V gene has CDR1 SQVTM and CDR2 ANQGSEA. J gave up 4 bases and V 7 bases, and 14 bases lay outside the gene matches. The CDR3 has 16 amino acids. This chain's CDR3 is CSAYGTGGIGGYEQYF. In DNA, the CDR3 is TGCAGCGCCTACGGGACAGGGGGCATCGGAGGGTACGAGCAGTACTTC.

V gene TRBV4-3 combines with J gene TRBJ1-4; TRBD1 aligns across 8 bases. From germline, CDR1 is LGHNA and CDR2 YSLEER. This CDR3 has 16 amino acids. With V trimmed by 4 bases and J by 5 bases, 9 bases remained unmatched. CDR3 region: CASSRAHGQGNEKLFF. As DNA, the CDR3 is TGCGCCAGCAGCCGCGCCCATGGACAGGGCAATGAAAAACTGTTTTTT.

The gene calls are TRBV6-5 and TRBJ2-7; D remains unclear. V was pared by 7 bases and J by 6 bases, with 13 bases between. Per the germline V gene, CDR1 is MNHEY and CDR2 is SVGAGI. This CDR3 spans 12 amino acids. The CDR3 sequence: CASNPRYGEQYF. CDR3 nucleotides: TGTGCCAGCAATCCCCGCTATGGCGAGCAGTACTTC.

This clone has a handful of counts. The chain employs TRBV18 and TRBJ1-2, with D possibly matching TRBD1 (5 bases). The V end lost 4 bases, the J end lost 5 bases, and 14 bases lay between the germline ends. CDR3 length: 14 amino acids. CDR1 and CDR2 from the germline V gene are KGHSH and LQKENI. For the CDR3, the DNA is TGTGCCAGCTCACGGTCAGCGGGGGAGTATGGCTACACCTTC. It specifies CASSRSAGEYGYTF.

The chain is built from TRBV28 and TRBJ2-1; 8 bases map to TRBD2. Trimming took 2 bases from V and 8 from J; bases not matched to a gene: 8. The CDR3 totals 15 residues. CDR1 and CDR2 (germline): MDHEN, SYDVKM. CDR3 coding DNA: TGTGCCAGCAGTTTACTGGCGGGAGGTGCGGATGAGCAGTTCTTC. Its translation is CASSLLAGGADEQFF.

J is TRBJ2-5 and V is TRBV7-7; 8 bases align to TRBD2. The J call may be mistaken, given a closer DNA end match to TRBJ2-7. Germline CDR1 SSHAT, CDR2 FNYEAQ (reference sequence). This CDR3 is built from 15 residues. The CDR3, as DNA: TGTGCCAGCAGCTTAGAGTGGCGGGGGGCCTACGAGCAGTACTTC. Translated, it gives CASSLEWRGAYEQYF.

This clone was picked up one time. The gene calls are TRBV11-2 and TRBJ2-2; tentative D call: TRBD2 (5 bases). With 4 bases removed from V and 7 bases from J, the gap between germline ends came to 13 bases. The CDR3 has 14 residues. Germline assignment: CDR1 SGHAT and CDR2 FQNNGV. The CDR3 coding sequence is TGTGCCAGCAGCTCGACTCGGGGTAGCGGGGAGCTGTTTTTT. Amino acids: CASSSTRGSGELFF. Combining the CDR3 with reference TRBV11-2 and TRBJ2-2 gives the whole variable domain EAGVAQSPRYKIIEKRQSVAFWCNPISGHATLYWYQQILGQGPKLLIQFQNNGVVDDSQLPKDRFSAERLKGVDSTLKIQPAKLEDSAVYLCASSSTRGSGELFFGEGSRLTVL.

The gene calls are TRBV11-2 and TRBJ2-5; 8 bases line up with TRBD1. Trimming cost V 6 bases and J 4 bases; bases outside gene matches: 4. The CDR3 loop spans 13 amino acids. Germline lookup yields CDR1 SGHAT and CDR2 FQNNGV. This chain's CDR3 is CASRDRVGETQYF. The CDR3 region has the DNA TGTGCCAGCAGGGACAGGGTAGGAGAGACCCAGTACTTC.

The chain has TRBV7-2 and TRBJ2-7; D is undetermined. The CDR3 extends over 15 amino acids. Germline CDR1 and CDR2: SGHTA and FQGNSA. V was trimmed by 5 bases and J by 0 bases, leaving 14 bases between them. CDR3 sequence (DNA): TGTGCCAGCAGCCCCAGCGTCGGCCGCTCCTACGAGCAGTACTTC. This sequence encodes CASSPSVGRSYEQYF.

This sequence joins TRBV5-1 and TRBJ2-2, with 10 bases fitting TRBD1. The V segment lost 3 bases and the J segment 7 bases; nucleotides outside the gene matches: 9. CDR3 length: 16 residues. The germline V gene encodes CDR1 SGHRS and CDR2 YFSETQ. The CDR3 nucleotides read TGCGCCAGCAGCTCATCCCCGACAGGGGGCGACGGGGAGCTGTTTTTT. It yields the protein CASSSSPTGGDGELFF.

The CDR3 DNA is TGTGCCAGTAGTCCCACGTCAATGAACACTGAAGCTTTCTTT. This sequence encodes CASSPTSMNTEAFF. The chain joins TRBV19 to TRBJ1-1, with D unclear. The CDR3 spans 14 residues. Germline V gene sequence: CDR1 LNHDA, CDR2 SQIVND (reference sequence). V gave up 5 bases and J gave up 0 bases, with 10 bases separating them.

About this clone: At the DNA level, this CDR3 is encoded by other sequences in the same sample as well. The V and J genes are TRBV18 and TRBJ2-3, with D uncertain. The CDR3 runs to 13 residues. V shed 1 base and J shed 1 base, with 3 bases lying between them. Germline CDR1 and CDR2: KGHSH and LQKENI. CDR3 in amino acids: CASSPLGTDTQYF. Here the CDR3 DNA reads TGTGCCAGCTCACCACTTGGCACAGATACGCAGTATTTT.

The CDR3 loop reads CASSVSADNSYNEQFF. For the CDR3, the DNA is TGTGCCAGCAGCGTATCAGCGGACAACTCCTACAATGAGCAGTTCTTC. This chain uses TRBV9 with TRBJ2-1; D is perhaps TRBD1 or TRBD2 (5 bases each). There are 16 residues in the CDR3. Germline lookup yields CDR1 SGDLS and CDR2 YYNGEE. Trimming took off 1 base at V and 0 bases at J, with 11 bases between the two ends.